Each of the 16 T cell receptor beta chains below was sequenced from the same sample in a study of blood T cell repertoires in COVID-19. The assay was immunoSEQ multiplex PCR, and TCRdb's table has in-frame clones only and misses some. The table shows approximately 670,000 clones, with about 90% occurring only once. Sequencing input: peripheral blood. The origin of the receptors is a woman between 18 and 30 years old with acute or convalescent COVID-19.

This chain uses TRBV28 with TRBJ1-1; TRBD1 is a possible D gene (6 bases). Trimming removed 6 bases at V and 6 bases at J, with 8 bases between. Germline CDR1 MDHEN, CDR2 SYDVKM. CDR3 length: 11 residues. CDR3 residues: CASSPGAEAFF. DNA for the CDR3: TGTGCCAGCAGCCCAGGGGCTGAAGCTTTCTTT.

This clone has just a few counts. CDR3 sequence: CASSPPHDRMNTEAFF. Written as DNA, the CDR3 is TGTGCCAGCTCACCCCCACACGACAGGATGAACACTGAAGCTTTCTTT. The chain couples TRBV18 to TRBJ1-1; D might be TRBD1 (6 bases). Per the germline V gene, CDR1 is KGHSH and CDR2 is LQKENI. This CDR3 spans 16 amino acids. V shed 3 bases and J shed 0 bases, with 14 bases lying between them.

This clone was seen a handful of times. This chain uses TRBV4-1 with TRBJ1-1, with TRBD1 matching 8 bases. The CDR3 covers 15 residues. J was trimmed by 0 bases and V by 4 bases; bases with no gene match: 4. From germline, CDR1 is MGHRA and CDR2 YSYEKL. The CDR3 loop is CASSPGQGMNTEAFF. CDR3 in DNA: TGCGCCAGCAGCCCAGGACAGGGAATGAACACTGAAGCTTTCTTT.

The gene calls are TRBV2 and TRBJ2-3, with D perhaps matching TRBD2 (7 bases). V lost 8 bases and J lost 4, with 19 bases in between. Germline loops: CDR1 SNHLY, CDR2 FYNNEI. The CDR3 is made up of 15 amino acids. The CDR3 protein is CASGLRGGGADTQYF. CDR3 nucleotides: TGTGCCAGCGGCTTGCGGGGAGGGGGGGCAGATACGCAGTATTTT.

The table lists this clone with a count of one. The chain links TRBV6-1 to TRBJ1-1; tentatively, D is TRBD1 (5 bases). Trimming pared 3 bases from V and 0 bases from J, leaving 11 bases between. This CDR3 has 15 amino acids. Germline assignment: CDR1 MNHNS and CDR2 SASEGT. DNA for the CDR3: TGTGCCAGCAGTGATCGGGAGGGGTTGAACACTGAAGCTTTCTTT. Translated: CASSDREGLNTEAFF.

The V gene is TRBV7-9, the J gene TRBJ1-1; a possible D gene is TRBD1 (5 bases). Between the trimmed V and J ends, which lost 5 bases and 0 bases, there was a span of 10 bases. The germline CDR1 and CDR2 sequences are SEHNR and FQNEAQ (reference sequence). The CDR3 spans 14 residues. DNA for the CDR3: TGTGCCAGCAGCCCCCGGACACTGAACACTGAAGCTTTCTTT. Translating it yields CASSPRTLNTEAFF.

The chain joins TRBV7-9 to TRBJ2-3, with TRBD1 as a possible D gene (6 bases). The CDR3 runs to 14 residues. With 0 bases removed from V and 2 bases from J, the gap between germline ends came to 6 bases. CDR1 SEHNR and CDR2 FQNEAQ come from the germline V gene (reference sequence). CDR3 residues: CASSLAGATDTQYF. The DNA of the CDR3 is TGTGCCAGCAGCTTAGCGGGGGCCACAGATACGCAGTATTTT. The whole variable domain, filled in from reference TRBV7-9 and TRBJ2-3, reads DTGVSQNPRHKITKRGQNVTFRCDPISEHNRLYWYRQTLGQGPEFLTYFQNEAQLEKSRLLSDRFSAERPKGSFSTLEIQRTEQGDSAMYLCASSLAGATDTQYFGPGTRLTVL.

The chain links TRBV7-9 to TRBJ1-2; D is undetermined. This CDR3 contains 13 residues. Between the trimmed V and J ends, which lost 5 bases and 5 bases, there was a span of 12 bases. Germline V gene sequence: CDR1 SEHNR, CDR2 FQNEAQ (reference sequence). In DNA, the CDR3 is TGTGCCAGCAGCCCCCCCTTTGAGTATGGCTACACCTTC. Encoded protein: CASSPPFEYGYTF.

This chain connects TRBV24-1 to TRBJ2-3; TRBD2 might be the D (6 bases). Germline CDR1 KGHDR, CDR2 SFDVKD. Trimming pared 4 bases from V and 3 bases from J, leaving 10 bases between. The CDR3 sequence is 14 residues long. CDR3 in DNA: TGTGCCACCAGTGACTTAGGAGGGACAGATACGCAGTATTTT. Translation: CATSDLGGTDTQYF.

The V and J genes are TRBV18 and TRBJ2-7; D is unresolved. This CDR3 is built from 14 residues. Between the trimmed V and J ends, which lost 4 bases and 3 bases, there was a span of 13 bases. CDR1 is KGHSH and CDR2 is LQKENI in the germline V gene. The CDR3 bases are TGTGCCAGCTCACTCCAACACAAAAACTACGAGCAGTACTTC. This codes for CASSLQHKNYEQYF.

The chain combines TRBV30 with TRBJ1-3, with TRBD1 as a possible D gene (5 bases). The germline CDR1 and CDR2 sequences are GTSNPN and SVGIG (reference sequence). V shed 3 bases and J shed 0 bases, with 12 bases lying between them. CDR3 length: 15 residues. CDR3 in DNA: TGTGCCTGGAGCCTAGGGGCCAGCTCTGGAAACACCATATATTTT. This encodes CAWSLGASSGNTIYF.

This clone was observed once. CDR3 loop: CASSQGFTTTDTQYF. The CDR3, as DNA: TGTGCCAGCAGCCAAGGGTTCACTACCACAGATACGCAGTATTTT. The chain joins TRBV14 to TRBJ2-3; no firm D call. The CDR3 totals 15 residues. Germline V lookup: CDR1 SGHDN, CDR2 FVKESK. V dropped 1 base and J dropped 2 bases, with 10 bases sitting between them.

The chain links TRBV5-1 to TRBJ1-5, with D perhaps matching TRBD1 (5 bases). The germline V gene encodes CDR1 SGHRS and CDR2 YFSETQ. Trimming took 5 bases from V and 0 from J, leaving 12 bases between them. The CDR3 has 15 amino acids. As DNA, the CDR3 is TGCGCCAGCAGGTCAGACAGCTATAGCAATCAGCCCCAGCATTTT. It codes for CASRSDSYSNQPQHF.

The rearrangement joins TRBV9 to TRBJ2-2; 7 nucleotides align to TRBD2. J was trimmed by 4 bases and V by 3 bases; bases with no gene match: 3. Germline V gene sequence: CDR1 SGDLS, CDR2 YYNGEE. The CDR3 is made up of 14 amino acids. The CDR3 protein is CASSGEGGTGELFF. The CDR3 region has the DNA TGTGCCAGCAGCGGGGAGGGTGGCACCGGGGAGCTGTTTTTT.

This clone showed up just a few times. The chain is built from TRBV15 and TRBJ1-1, with D maybe TRBD1 (6 bases). CDR3 length: 16 amino acids. V was trimmed by 5 bases and J by 3 bases, leaving 19 bases between them. Germline CDR1 is LNHNV and CDR2 is YYDKDF (reference sequence). The CDR3 is CATSPGTPLRDTEAFF. As DNA, the CDR3 is TGTGCCACCAGCCCAGGGACACCTCTGAGAGACACTGAAGCTTTCTTT. The whole variable domain, filled in from reference TRBV15 and TRBJ1-1, reads DAMVIQNPRYQVTQFGKPVTLSCSQTLNHNVMYWYQQKSSQAPKLLFHYYDKDFNNEADTPDNFQSRRPNTSFCFLDIRSPGLGDTAMYLCATSPGTPLRDTEAFFGQGTRLTVV.

V gene TRBV10-3 combines with J gene TRBJ2-7; tentative D call: TRBD2 (6 bases). V gave up 4 bases and J gave up 5 bases, with 12 bases separating them. Germline CDR1 ENHRY, CDR2 SYGVKD. The CDR3 length is 13 residues. Written as DNA, the CDR3 is TGTGCCATCAGTGGGGAGGTGGGCCACGAGCAGTACTTC. Translating gives CAISGEVGHEQYF.